Listed below are T cell receptor beta chains from one sample, sequenced in a study of Ad26.COV2.S vaccination and SARS-CoV-2 variants. Data came from immunoSEQ multiplex PCR; TCRdb stores just in-frame clones and leaves some out. The sample yields over 300,000 clones, about 80% seen once. Source: peripheral blood, taken in a trial of Ad26.COV2.S vaccine versus placebo. The receptors were sampled from a person aged 18-65 years who received the Ad26.COV2.S COVID-19 vaccine or a placebo. Each CDR3 is given with its conserved first and last residue. The D gene is left open where the match is weak. Rows may omit the clone size; those that give it use once, few, many or a size class.

>15|TRBD2|-|TRBV11-2|TRBJ2-7
TGTGCCAGCAGCTTCTCTAGCGGGGGTTCCTACGAGCAGTACTTC
CASSFSSGGSYEQYF
>15|-|-|TRBV16|TRBJ2-1
TGTGCCAGCAGCCAATCGGGAGTTATTTACAATGAGCAGTTCTTC
CASSQSGVIYNEQFF
>19|-|-|TRBV4-1|TRBJ2-6
TGCGCCAGCAGCCTGATACCCGGGGTAGGATCGTCTGGGGCCAACGTCCTGACTTTC
CASSLIPGVGSSGANVLTF
>15|TRBD2|-|TRBV5-1|TRBJ2-7
TGCGCCAGCAGCCAAAGCGGGACCCCCTCCTACGAGCAGTACTTC
CASSQSGTPSYEQYF
>14|TRBD1|-|TRBV4-1|TRBJ2-1
TGCGCCAGCAGCCAGGGACAGGGCAGGCATGAGCAGTTCTTC
CASSQGQGRHEQFF
>14|-|-|TRBV7-6|TRBJ1-1
TGTGCCAGCAGTCCCGGGGGTTGGGACACTGAAGCTTTCTTT
CASSPGGWDTEAFF
>16|-|-|TRBV4-3|TRBJ2-1
TGCGCCAGCAGCCAAGAAAGAGGGATTTCGTGGAATGAGCAGTTCTTC
CASSQERGISWNEQFF
>15|-|-|TRBV5-4|TRBJ1-1
TGTGCCAGCAACTTTGGAGGACCCATGAACACTGAAGCTTTCTTT
CASNFGGPMNTEAFF
>14|-|-|TRBV13|TRBJ1-2
TGTGCCAGCAGTTCTCCCGGCCGGAACTATGGCTACACCTTC
CASSSPGRNYGYTF
>13|-|-|TRBV12-3/TRBV12-4|TRBJ1-5
TGTGCCAGCAGTTTGGGGAGCAATCAGCCCCAGCATTTT
CASSLGSNQPQHF
>20|-|-|TRBV6-2/TRBV6-3|TRBJ2-1
TGTGCCAGCAGTTACTCGATGTGGAGACAGCGAATAAGCTCCTACAATGAGCAGTTCTTC
CASSYSMWRQRISSYNEQFF
>14|-|-|TRBV7-2|TRBJ2-3
TGTGCCAGCAGCTTAAGCGGCGGCACAGATACGCAGTATTTT
CASSLSGGTDTQYF
>17|-|once|TRBV4-1|TRBJ1-6
TGCGCCAGCAGCCGCATCGGATACGACAAAGAAGGTTCACCCCTCCACTTT
CASSRIGYDKEGSPLHF
>14|TRBD1|-|TRBV19|TRBJ2-4
TGTGCCAGTAGTTCCGGGACAGGGGGAAACATTCAGTACTTC
CASSSGTGGNIQYF
>18|-|-|TRBV5-4|TRBJ2-4
TGTGCCAGCAGCGGGGATTGGGGTCCTAATCTCCAAGGATCCATTCAGTACTTC
CASSGDWGPNLQGSIQYF
>16|-|-|TRBV5-1|TRBJ1-2
TGCGCCAGCAGCCCATCTTTTCCTGGCGTAAACTATGGCTACACCTTC
CASSPSFPGVNYGYTF
>14|-|-|TRBV7-5|TRBJ2-1
TGTGCCAGAAGCCCCACCGGGCCCGACAATGAGCAGTTCTTC
CARSPTGPDNEQFF
>13|TRBD1|-|TRBV29-1|TRBJ2-7
TGCAGCGTAAAACAGGGGTTCGCCTACGAGCAGTACTTC
CSVKQGFAYEQYF
>16|-|-|TRBV11-2|TRBJ1-2
TGTGCCAGCAGGGGACTTGTTTTGCGGTCTAACTATGGCTACACCTTC
CASRGLVLRSNYGYTF
>14|-|-|TRBV7-9|TRBJ1-1
TGTGCCAGCAGCCCCGGGTGGGTTGGGACTGAAGCTTTCTTT
CASSPGWVGTEAFF
>14|-|-|TRBV3-1/TRBV3-2|TRBJ2-7
TGTGCCAGCAGCCCGGGGACAACCTCCTACGAGCAGTACTTC
CASSPGTTSYEQYF
>14|-|-|TRBV7-9|TRBJ2-7
TGTGCCAGCAGCTTTGTAGGCCCCACCTACGAGCAGTACTTC
CASSFVGPTYEQYF